This TCR beta chain is from a study of T cell repertoires in cytomegalovirus infection. Study-level background: It can be stated that public TCR beta signatures indicated CMV infection as well as a matching HLA type.

This CDR3 spans 12 amino acids. Germline V gene data show CDR1 as MNHEY and CDR2 as SMNVEV (reference sequence). The V gene lost 2 bases and the J gene lost 8 bases, with 9 bases spanning the gap. General study findings and limits: HLA-C-restricted, CMV-specific TCR beta clonotypes were dominant ex vivo.

TCRdb fed the reads into MiXCR, producing one record per CDR3 protein. The sample consists of approximately 500,000 distinct CDR3 sequences, 16% of them appearing once. In the case of this clonotype: Antigen specificity is unknown.

The clonotype was recovered from a human donor in good health (CMV status not recorded). Some clones in this sample may be carry-over from other donors' samples. This rearrangement joins TRBV27 to TRBJ1-1; D might be TRBD1 (6 bases). Sequencing was done on a sample of CD8+ T cells from PBMCs. CDR3 amino acids: CASSLRGGEAFF. The CDR3 nucleotides read TGTGCCAGCAGTTTACGAGGGGGGGAAGCTTTCTTT.